The 25 T cell receptor beta chains in this list originate from one sample, sequenced in a study of T cells expressing NK-cell markers. TCRdb re-called the 5' RACE reads; one entry per CDR3 protein, DNA not given. Recorded here are approximately 150,000 distinct CDR3 sequences; the top ten clones represent under 20%. What was sequenced was blood T cells: a sorted CD56 or NKG2C T cell subset, CD4+ or CD8+ T cells, or bulk PBMC T cells (not recorded which). These receptor sequences come from a woman between 18 and 75 years old in good health.

The CDR3 spells CASSQTTGAGEQYF. The chain combines TRBV11-2 with TRBJ2-7; TCRdb proposes TRBD1, but this gene call is untestable without DNA. The CDR3 sequence is 14 residues long. In germline, CDR1 is SGHAT, CDR2 FQNNGV.

The chain has TRBV20-1 and TRBJ1-6. This CDR3 region has 14 residues. The germline CDR1 and CDR2 sequences are DFQATT and SNEGSKA (reference sequence). CDR3 in amino acids: CSAPNGRGDSPLHF.

The chain couples TRBV20-1 to TRBJ1-1; as DNA is missing, the TRBD1 call by TCRdb cannot be tested. The CDR3 spans 12 residues. Germline V gene data show CDR1 as DFQATT and CDR2 as SNEGSKA (reference sequence). The chain's CDR3 is CSAKTGSTEAFF.

The chain has TRBV25-1 and TRBJ2-5; the TCRdb call, TRBD2, lacks DNA for checking. This CDR3 is built from 15 residues. Germline CDR1 reads MGHDK; CDR2 reads SYGVNS. CDR3: CASSERGIVEETQYF.

This chain connects TRBV25-1 to TRBJ2-7; the TRBD1 assignment by TCRdb is unverifiable without DNA. The CDR3 length is 14 residues. Germline CDR1 and CDR2: MGHDK and SYGVNS. The CDR3: CASSESVPIQEQYF.

This chain links TRBV12-3 or TRBV12-4 with TRBJ1-2. This CDR3 contains 15 residues. CDR3 sequence reads: CASSLWRTTNYGYTF.

The chain uses TRBV5-1 and TRBJ2-7; TCRdb proposes TRBD1, but this gene call is untestable without DNA. The CDR3 consists of 14 residues. Germline-derived CDR1 and CDR2 are SGHRS and YFSETQ. CDR3 protein: CASSLRQGRYEQYF.

CDR3 sequence: CAISGREPYEQYF. V usage is TRBV10-3 and J usage is TRBJ2-7. CDR1 ENHRY and CDR2 SYGVKD come from the germline V gene. The CDR3 has 13 residues.

The chain is built from TRBV5-6 and TRBJ2-7; TCRdb picks TRBD1, but there is no DNA to check that call. The length of the CDR3 is 15 residues. Germline CDR1 is SGHDT and CDR2 is YYEEEE. This chain's CDR3 is CASSPLMGPPGEQYF.

V and J are TRBV7-3 and TRBJ2-2; TCRdb returns TRBD1, unconfirmable since there is no DNA. This CDR3 has 15 amino acids. Looked up from germline, CDR1 is SGHTA and CDR2 is FQGTGA. The CDR3 loop is CASSLRQGPTGELFF. Variable domain in full (rest from reference TRBV7-3 and TRBJ2-2): GAGVSQTPSNKVTEKGKYVELRCDPISGHTALYWYRQSLGQGPEFLIYFQGTGAADDSGLPNDRFFAVRPEGSVSTLKIQRTERGDSAVYLCASSLRQGPTGELFFGEGSRLTVL.

The chain uses TRBV3-1 and TRBJ2-2. Germline V gene data show CDR1 as LGHDT and CDR2 as YNNKEL (reference sequence). This CDR3 contains 16 residues. The chain's CDR3 is CASSQDEEVITGELFF.

V usage is TRBV27 and J usage is TRBJ2-1; TCRdb returns TRBD2, unconfirmable since there is no DNA. Germline lookup yields CDR1 MNHEY and CDR2 SMNVEV (reference sequence). The CDR3 totals 16 residues. This chain's CDR3 is CASSSLSGSSYNEQFF.

The chain has TRBV11-1 and TRBJ2-5; the TRBD1 assignment by TCRdb is unverifiable without DNA. Germline V lookup: CDR1 SGHAT, CDR2 FQDESV (reference sequence). CDR3 length: 14 residues. CDR3 region: CASSFEGGRETQYF.

This chain connects TRBV28 to TRBJ2-6. CDR1 MDHEN and CDR2 SYDVKM come from the germline V gene. The CDR3 length is 13 residues. CDR3 sequence: CASRGTGANVLTF. The full variable domain, in which reference TRBV28 and TRBJ2-6 provide the parts outside the CDR3, is DVKVTQSSRYLVKRTGEKVFLECVQDMDHENMFWYRQDPGLGLRLIYFSYDVKMKEKGDIPEGYSVSREKKERFSLILESASTNQTSMYLCASRGTGANVLTFGAGSRLTVL.

The V call is TRBV20-1, the J call TRBJ1-2; as DNA is missing, the TRBD1 call by TCRdb cannot be tested. The germline V gene has CDR1 DFQATT and CDR2 SNEGSKA (reference sequence). The CDR3 covers 18 residues. The CDR3: CSAEMSRGQRGSHYGYTF.

The chain combines TRBV27 with TRBJ2-7; without DNA, the TCRdb call of TRBD1 cannot be checked. CDR1 and CDR2 from the germline V gene are MNHEY and SMNVEV (reference sequence). CDR3 length: 14 residues. CDR3 loop: CASNDRGRGDEQYF.

The gene calls are TRBV15 and TRBJ2-7. The CDR3 extends over 12 amino acids. CDR1 and CDR2 from the germline V gene are LNHNV and YYDKDF (reference sequence). The CDR3 reads CATSRDGYEQYF.

The V and J genes are TRBV20-1 and TRBJ2-7; no DNA is available, so the TRBD1 call from TCRdb remains unchecked. The CDR3 is 13 residues long. Per germline, CDR1 DFQATT and CDR2 SNEGSKA (reference sequence). CDR3 loop: CSASVTRVYEQYF.

This rearrangement joins TRBV5-1 to TRBJ1-4; the TCRdb D gene call, TRBD1, has no DNA to confirm it. This CDR3 is built from 15 residues. The germline gives CDR1 SGHRS, CDR2 YFSETQ. The CDR3 region is CASRGSTGGDEKLFF.

The chain joins TRBV20-1 to TRBJ2-1; TCRdb returns TRBD2, unconfirmable since there is no DNA. The germline V gene encodes CDR1 DFQATT and CDR2 SNEGSKA (reference sequence). This CDR3 region has 16 residues. The CDR3 loop reads CSARVLAAGERNEQFF.

The V call is TRBV5-6, the J call TRBJ1-1; TCRdb's D gene call, TRBD1, goes unchecked for lack of DNA. CDR3 length: 19 amino acids. Germline V gives CDR1 SGHDT, CDR2 YYEEEE. Here the CDR3 reads CASSWGAGGFSAGWTEAFF.

CDR3 protein: CATSATGGYGQPQHF. The rearrangement links TRBV15 to TRBJ1-5; TCRdb gives TRBD1 as the D gene, but with no DNA this cannot be confirmed. Germline loops: CDR1 LNHNV, CDR2 YYDKDF (reference sequence). The CDR3 has 15 amino acids.

The chain combines TRBV18 with TRBJ2-1; TCRdb indicates TRBD1, and absent DNA this call remains unverified. This CDR3 has 14 residues. Germline assignment: CDR1 KGHSH and CDR2 LQKENI. CDR3 residues: CASSQQGADNEQFF.

The chain carries TRBV5-1 and TRBJ2-3. Germline V gene lookup returns CDR1 SGHRS and CDR2 YFSETQ. The CDR3 loop spans 14 amino acids. CDR3 in amino acids: CASSLSFSTDTQYF.

The chain is built from TRBV2 and TRBJ2-7; TCRdb gives TRBD1 as the D gene, but with no DNA this cannot be confirmed. From germline, CDR1 is SNHLY and CDR2 FYNNEI. The CDR3 totals 14 residues. The CDR3 spells CASTVQGAGNEQYF.